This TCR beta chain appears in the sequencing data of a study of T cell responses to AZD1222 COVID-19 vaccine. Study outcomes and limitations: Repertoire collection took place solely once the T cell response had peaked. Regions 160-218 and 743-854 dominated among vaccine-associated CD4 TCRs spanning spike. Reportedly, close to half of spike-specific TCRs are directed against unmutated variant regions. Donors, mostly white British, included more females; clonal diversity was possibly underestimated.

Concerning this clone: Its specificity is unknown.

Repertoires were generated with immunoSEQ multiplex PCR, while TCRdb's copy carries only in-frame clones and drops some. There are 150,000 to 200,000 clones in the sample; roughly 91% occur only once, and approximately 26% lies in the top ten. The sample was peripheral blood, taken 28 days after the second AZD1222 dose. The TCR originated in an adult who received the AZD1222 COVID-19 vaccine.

CDR3 bases: TGTGCCTGGAGCGAGAACGAAGGGACCCGGCAGTACTTC. Protein: CAWSENEGTRQYF. The rearrangement uses TRBV30 and TRBJ2-7; possibly TRBD1 or TRBD2 for D (5 bases each). The ends were cut back, 3 bases at V and 9 bases at J, with 18 bases in the middle. The CDR3 is 13 residues long. Germline lookup yields CDR1 GTSNPN and CDR2 SVGIG (reference sequence).